Shown below are 19 T cell receptor beta chains from a single sample sequenced in a study of blood T cell repertoires in COVID-19. Repertoires were generated with immunoSEQ multiplex PCR, while TCRdb's copy carries only in-frame clones and drops some. The sample holds some 210,000 clones, 82% seen once. The sample comprised peripheral blood. The receptors come from a woman aged 40 to 50 with acute or convalescent COVID-19.

This rearrangement joins TRBV29-1 to TRBJ1-2; D unclear. The CDR3 is 12 residues long. V dropped 3 bases and J dropped 2 bases, with 7 bases sitting between them. Germline lookup yields CDR1 SQVTM and CDR2 ANQGSEA. The CDR3 DNA follows: TGCAGCGTTGACACAGTCAACTATGGCTACACCTTC. The encoded protein is CSVDTVNYGYTF.

The chain employs TRBV5-1 and TRBJ2-3; D possibly corresponds to TRBD1 (6 bases). V dropped 2 bases and J dropped 3 bases, with 13 bases sitting between them. This CDR3 spans 15 amino acids. Germline CDR1 is SGHRS and CDR2 is YFSETQ. CDR3 in amino acids: CASSFRGGETDTQYF. The CDR3 DNA follows: TGCGCCAGCAGCTTCAGGGGTGGAGAAACAGATACGCAGTATTTT.

V usage is TRBV6-5 and J usage is TRBJ2-1; TRBD1 matches at 9 bases. This CDR3 comprises 14 residues. Germline V gives CDR1 MNHEY, CDR2 SVGAGI. V was pared by 6 bases and J by 6 bases, with 6 bases of the junction left unmatched. For the CDR3, the DNA is TGTGCCAGCAGGGGACAGGGTGGCCGCAATGAGCAGTTCTTC. This encodes CASRGQGGRNEQFF.

CDR3 DNA: TGCAGCGTGTCCCTAAGGGGGAGGGCCCACCCGACGCAGTATTTT. Translated, it gives CSVSLRGRAHPTQYF. This chain uses TRBV29-1 with TRBJ2-3; a weak D match, TRBD2 (7 bases). V was clipped by 6 bases and J by 9 bases, with 25 bases between them. Germline V gives CDR1 SQVTM, CDR2 ANQGSEA. The CDR3 covers 15 residues.

The rearrangement links TRBV6-1 to TRBJ2-1, with D uncertain. Germline CDR1 reads MNHNS; CDR2 reads SASEGT. Trimming removed 3 bases at V and 4 bases at J, with 16 bases between. The CDR3 has 16 residues. CDR3 residues: CASSDYQVAAYNEQFF. CDR3 bases: TGTGCCAGCAGTGATTATCAGGTGGCAGCTTACAATGAGCAGTTCTTC.

This clone has more than one count but fewer than ten. DNA for the CDR3: TGTGCCAGCAGCCAAGTAAACTCTAACTATGGCTACACCTTC. It specifies CASSQVNSNYGYTF. The V and J genes are TRBV3-1 (or the pseudogene TRBV3-2) and TRBJ1-2; D not resolved. Germline assignment: CDR1 LGHDT and CDR2 YNNKEL (reference sequence). V was shortened by 1 base and J by 0 bases, with 6 bases between the two germline ends. CDR3 length: 14 amino acids.

This clone was counted only a few times. The V gene is TRBV18, the J gene TRBJ2-2; TRBD2 is a possible D gene (6 bases). The CDR3 loop spans 16 amino acids. CDR1 and CDR2 from the germline V gene are KGHSH and LQKENI. V dropped 3 bases and J dropped 4 bases, with 15 bases sitting between them. For the CDR3, the DNA is TGTGCCAGCTCACCGTTGCGGGACCCGGGCACCGGGGAGCTGTTTTTT. Its translation is CASSPLRDPGTGELFF.

The rearrangement links TRBV6-6 to TRBJ2-3; TRBD2 matches 10 bases. Germline V CDR1 and CDR2: MNHNY, SVGAGI (reference sequence). Trimming at V came to 5 bases and at J to 4 bases, leaving 12 bases not matched to a gene. This CDR3 has 17 amino acids. Here the CDR3 reads CASSLTGTSEVADTQYF. In DNA form, the CDR3 reads TGTGCCAGCAGTCTCACCGGGACTAGCGAAGTGGCAGATACGCAGTATTTT.

V gene TRBV12-1 combines with J gene TRBJ2-5; TRBD2, the D gene given by the table, was not confirmed from the DNA. TRBV12-1 is given as a pseudogene. This CDR3 is 15 amino acids long. The CDR3 nucleotides read TGTGCCAGCAGCCTCGAGGGTAGCGGGAGGGAGCCCCAGTACTTC. Its protein product is CASSLEGSGREPQYF.

The chain couples TRBV3-1 (or the pseudogene TRBV3-2) to TRBJ1-3, with 7 nucleotides matching TRBD1. V lost 5 bases and J lost 3; bases outside the gene matches: 4. The CDR3 extends over 14 amino acids. Germline V gives CDR1 LGHDT, CDR2 YNNKEL (reference sequence). CDR3 sequence: CASSDWDSGNTIYF. The CDR3 DNA follows: TGTGCCAGCAGCGATTGGGACAGTGGAAACACCATATATTTT.

The rearrangement links TRBV7-9 to TRBJ2-7, with 8 bases aligning to TRBD2. From germline, CDR1 is SEHNR and CDR2 FQNEAQ (reference sequence). The V segment lost 1 base and the J segment 7 bases; nucleotides outside the gene matches: 9. The CDR3 is 15 amino acids. The CDR3 loop reads CASSLESGGPGEQYF. In DNA form, the CDR3 reads TGTGCCAGCAGCTTAGAATCGGGAGGGCCGGGGGAGCAGTACTTC.

The chain recombines TRBV3-1 (or the pseudogene TRBV3-2) with TRBJ2-7; no firm D call. Germline loops: CDR1 LGHDT, CDR2 YNNKEL (reference sequence). This CDR3 is built from 12 residues. Trimming pared 3 bases from V and 6 bases from J, leaving 9 bases between. The CDR3 sequence: CASSQNGREQYF. The CDR3, as DNA: TGTGCCAGCAGCCAGAACGGTCGCGAGCAGTACTTC.

The CDR3: CAISVDGQGALGYTF. The CDR3 coding sequence is TGTGCCATCAGTGTTGACGGACAGGGGGCGTTGGGCTACACCTTC. The chain employs TRBV10-3 and TRBJ1-2; 11 positions agree with TRBD1. The V gene end was trimmed by 4 bases and the J gene end by 8 bases; junction bases not matched to a gene: 9. From germline, CDR1 is ENHRY and CDR2 SYGVKD. The CDR3 length is 15 residues.

The table lists this clone with a count of one. CDR3 sequence: CASSLDPSGVHSTDTQYF. The CDR3 DNA follows: TGTGCCAGCAGCTTAGATCCTAGCGGGGTACACAGCACAGATACGCAGTATTTT. The rearrangement links TRBV7-2 to TRBJ2-3, with 9 bases that match TRBD2. The V segment lost 1 base and the J segment 0 bases; nucleotides outside the gene matches: 8. The CDR3 totals 18 residues. CDR1 and CDR2 from the germline V gene are SGHTA and FQGNSA.

The chain combines TRBV5-4 with TRBJ2-2; D unresolved. The germline V and J ends were trimmed by 2 bases and 4 bases, with 6 bases remaining between them. The CDR3 has 13 amino acids. Per germline, CDR1 SGHNT and CDR2 YYREEE (reference sequence). The CDR3 sequence is CASSFDFTGELFF. CDR3 DNA: TGTGCCAGCAGCTTCGACTTCACCGGGGAGCTGTTTTTT.

CDR3 region: CASSLMGQMNTEAFF. CDR3 nucleotides: TGTGCCAGCAGCTTAATGGGACAGATGAACACTGAAGCTTTCTTT. The rearrangement links TRBV7-3 to TRBJ1-1, with TRBD1 matching over 7 bases. This CDR3 region has 15 residues. The germline V gene has CDR1 SGHTA and CDR2 FQGTGA. Trimming cost V 1 base and J 0 bases; bases outside gene matches: 2.

A note on this clone: Other nucleotide sequences from this sample produce the same CDR3. The V and J genes are TRBV29-1 and TRBJ1-1; D gene ambiguous. In germline, CDR1 is SQVTM, CDR2 ANQGSEA. The CDR3 sequence is 11 residues long. Trimming took 4 bases from V and 0 from J, leaving 3 bases between them. The CDR3 region has the DNA TGCAGCGTTGCTGTGAACACTGAAGCTTTCTTT. Its protein is CSVAVNTEAFF.

The chain joins TRBV6-2 or TRBV6-3 to TRBJ2-3, with a possible D match to TRBD1 (5 bases). CDR1 is MNHEY and CDR2 is SVGEGT in the germline V gene. The CDR3 has 16 amino acids. With 5 bases removed from V and 0 bases from J, the gap between germline ends came to 15 bases. In DNA, the CDR3 is TGTGCCAGCAGTAACGGAAGGGGTCTTAGCACAGATACGCAGTATTTT. The encoded protein is CASSNGRGLSTDTQYF.

The chain employs TRBV15 and TRBJ2-7; tentatively, D is TRBD2 (6 bases). V was cut by 4 bases and J by 3 bases, with 19 bases left in between. This CDR3 contains 16 residues. Germline values: CDR1 LNHNV, CDR2 YYDKDF (reference sequence). The CDR3 region is CATSNPGRGSVYEQYF. The CDR3 DNA sequence: TGTGCCACCAGCAACCCTGGGCGGGGATCCGTCTACGAGCAGTACTTC.